The clone carrying this TCR beta chain has a count of ten or more. Its cognate antigen is unknown. TCR beta CDR3 sequences were amplified from RNA transcripts. With the HTBI primer set, the TCR CDR3 went through a first round of RT-PCR. TCRdb reprocessed the multiplex PCR reads with MiXCR, giving one entry per CDR3 protein. This table holds 400,000 to 600,000 distinct CDR3 sequences, 20% to 25% found once. Germline lookup yields CDR1 MNHNS and CDR2 SASEGT. The CDR3 spans 13 residues. V lost 6 bases and J lost 5, with 13 bases in between. The PBMCs had their origin in 10 ml of fresh peripheral blood. This entry is derived from a study of T cells in Graves' hyperthyroidism and ophthalmopathy. Overall study findings and caveats: The model foresaw ophthalmopathy a median around 6 months prior to onset. Most thyroid clonotypes expanded above 0.001 were also detected in blood.

The chain carries TRBV6-1 and TRBJ2-5; D call uncertain. The TCR comes from a young man with Graves' hyperthyroidism. Sequenced: blood. The CDR3 coding sequence is TGTGCCAGCAGCCACTATCTCCGGGAGACCCAGTACTTC. Amino acids: CASSHYLRETQYF.